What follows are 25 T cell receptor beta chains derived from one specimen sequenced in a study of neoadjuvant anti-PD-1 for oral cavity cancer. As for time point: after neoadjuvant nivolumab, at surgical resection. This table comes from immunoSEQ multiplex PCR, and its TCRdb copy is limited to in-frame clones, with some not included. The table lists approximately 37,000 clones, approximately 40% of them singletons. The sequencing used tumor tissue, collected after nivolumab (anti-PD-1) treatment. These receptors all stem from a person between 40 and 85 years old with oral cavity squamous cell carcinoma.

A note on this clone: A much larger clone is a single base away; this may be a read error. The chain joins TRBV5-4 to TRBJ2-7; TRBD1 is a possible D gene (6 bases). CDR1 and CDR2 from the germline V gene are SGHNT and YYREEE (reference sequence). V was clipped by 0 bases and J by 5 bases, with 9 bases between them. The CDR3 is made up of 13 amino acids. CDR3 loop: CASSLGQVHEQYF. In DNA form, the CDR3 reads TGTGCCAGCAGCTTGGGACAGGTCCACGAGCAGTACTTC.

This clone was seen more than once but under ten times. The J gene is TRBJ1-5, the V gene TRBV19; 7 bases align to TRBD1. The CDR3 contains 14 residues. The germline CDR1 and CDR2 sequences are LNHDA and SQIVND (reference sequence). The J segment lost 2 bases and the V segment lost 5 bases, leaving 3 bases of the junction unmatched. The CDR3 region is CASSDTGGNQPQHF. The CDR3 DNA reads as TGTGCCAGTAGTGATACAGGGGGCAATCAGCCCCAGCATTTT.

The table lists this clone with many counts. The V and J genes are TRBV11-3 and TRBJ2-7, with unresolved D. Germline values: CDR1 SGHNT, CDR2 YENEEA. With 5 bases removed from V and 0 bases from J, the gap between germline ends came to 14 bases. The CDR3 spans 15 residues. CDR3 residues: CASSPRTPSSYEQYF. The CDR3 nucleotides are TGTGCCAGCAGCCCCCGTACCCCAAGCTCCTACGAGCAGTACTTC.

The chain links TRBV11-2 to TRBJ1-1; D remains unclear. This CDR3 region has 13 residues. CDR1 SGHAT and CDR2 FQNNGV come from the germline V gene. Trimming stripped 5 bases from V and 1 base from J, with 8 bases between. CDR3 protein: CASSLQRNTEAFF. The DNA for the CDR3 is TGTGCCAGCAGCCTACAGAGGAACACTGAAGCTTTCTTT.

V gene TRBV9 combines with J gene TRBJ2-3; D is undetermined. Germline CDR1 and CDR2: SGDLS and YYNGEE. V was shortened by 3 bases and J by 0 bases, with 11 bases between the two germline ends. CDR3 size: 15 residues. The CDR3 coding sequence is TGTGCCAGCAGCGGTCTTCAGCCTAGCACAGATACGCAGTATTTT. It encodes CASSGLQPSTDTQYF.

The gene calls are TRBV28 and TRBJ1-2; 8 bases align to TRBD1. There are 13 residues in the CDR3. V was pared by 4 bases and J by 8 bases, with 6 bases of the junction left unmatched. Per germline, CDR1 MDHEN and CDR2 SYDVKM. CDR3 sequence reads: CASSSHRGTGYTF. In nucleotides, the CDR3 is TGTGCCAGCAGTTCTCACAGGGGGACGGGCTACACCTTC.

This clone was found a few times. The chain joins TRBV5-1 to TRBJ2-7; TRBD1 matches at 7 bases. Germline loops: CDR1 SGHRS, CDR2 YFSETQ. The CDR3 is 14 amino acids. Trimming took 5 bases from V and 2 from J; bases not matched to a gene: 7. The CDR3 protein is CASSHRDSTYEQYF. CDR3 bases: TGCGCCAGCAGTCACCGGGACAGCACCTACGAGCAGTACTTC.

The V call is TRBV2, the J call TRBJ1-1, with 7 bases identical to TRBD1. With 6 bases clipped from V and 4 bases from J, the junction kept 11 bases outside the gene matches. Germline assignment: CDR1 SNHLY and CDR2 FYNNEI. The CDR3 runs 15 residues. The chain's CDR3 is CASRDTRGPGTEAFF. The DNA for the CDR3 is TGTGCCAGCAGGGATACGAGGGGGCCGGGCACTGAAGCTTTCTTT.

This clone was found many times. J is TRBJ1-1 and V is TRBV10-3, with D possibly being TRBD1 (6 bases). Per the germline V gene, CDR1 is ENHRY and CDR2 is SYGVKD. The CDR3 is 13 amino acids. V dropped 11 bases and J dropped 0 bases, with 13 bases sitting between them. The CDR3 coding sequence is TGTGCCTCCAGACAGGTCATGAACACTGAAGCTTTCTTT. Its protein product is CASRQVMNTEAFF.

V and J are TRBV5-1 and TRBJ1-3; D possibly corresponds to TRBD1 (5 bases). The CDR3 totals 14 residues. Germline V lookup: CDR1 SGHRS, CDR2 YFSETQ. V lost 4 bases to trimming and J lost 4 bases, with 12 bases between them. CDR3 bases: TGCGCCAGCAGCGCATGGGGCGGGGGAAACACCATATATTTT. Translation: CASSAWGGGNTIYF.

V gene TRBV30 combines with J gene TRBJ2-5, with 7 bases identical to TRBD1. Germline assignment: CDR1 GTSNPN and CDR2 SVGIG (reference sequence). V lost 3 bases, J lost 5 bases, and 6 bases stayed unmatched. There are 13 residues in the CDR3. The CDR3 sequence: CAWSTGQSETQYF. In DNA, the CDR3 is TGTGCCTGGAGCACGGGACAGTCGGAGACCCAGTACTTC.

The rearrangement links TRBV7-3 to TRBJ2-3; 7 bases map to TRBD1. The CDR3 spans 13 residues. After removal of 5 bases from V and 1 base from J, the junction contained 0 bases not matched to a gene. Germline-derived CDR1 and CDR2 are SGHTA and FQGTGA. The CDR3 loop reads CASSDRGTDTQYF. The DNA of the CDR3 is TGTGCCAGCAGCGACAGGGGCACAGATACGCAGTATTTT.

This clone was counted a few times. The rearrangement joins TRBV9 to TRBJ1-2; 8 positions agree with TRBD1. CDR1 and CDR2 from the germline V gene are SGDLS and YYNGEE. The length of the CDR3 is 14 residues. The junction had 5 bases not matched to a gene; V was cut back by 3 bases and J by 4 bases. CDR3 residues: CASSGHRGGYGYTF. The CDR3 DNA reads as TGTGCCAGCAGCGGACACAGGGGGGGCTATGGCTACACCTTC.

DNA for the CDR3: TGCGCCAGCAGCGGGTCGACTAGCGGGGGAAACAATGAGCAGTTCTTC. It yields the protein CASSGSTSGGNNEQFF. The chain uses TRBV5-1 and TRBJ2-1, with 12 bases lining up with TRBD2. Germline V lookup: CDR1 SGHRS, CDR2 YFSETQ. The CDR3 consists of 16 residues. J lost 5 bases, V lost 4 bases, and 7 bases had no gene match.

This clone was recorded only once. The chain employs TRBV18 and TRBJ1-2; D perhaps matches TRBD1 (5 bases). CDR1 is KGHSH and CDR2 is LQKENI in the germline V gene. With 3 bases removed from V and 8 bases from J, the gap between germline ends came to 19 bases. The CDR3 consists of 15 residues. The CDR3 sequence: CASSPPGSRANGYTF. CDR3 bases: TGTGCCAGCTCACCCCCAGGAAGCAGGGCCAACGGCTACACCTTC.

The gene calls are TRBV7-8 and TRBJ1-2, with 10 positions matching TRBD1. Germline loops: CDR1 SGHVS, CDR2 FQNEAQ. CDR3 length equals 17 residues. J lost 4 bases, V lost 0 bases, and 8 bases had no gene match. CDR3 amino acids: CASSLATGTGASYGYTF. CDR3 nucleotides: TGTGCCAGCAGCTTAGCAACCGGGACAGGGGCTTCCTATGGCTACACCTTC.

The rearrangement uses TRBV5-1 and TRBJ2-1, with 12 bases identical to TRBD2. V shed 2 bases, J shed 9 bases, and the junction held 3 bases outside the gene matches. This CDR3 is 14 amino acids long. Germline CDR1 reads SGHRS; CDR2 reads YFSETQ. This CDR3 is CASSLTSGGSEQFF. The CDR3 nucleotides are TGCGCCAGCAGCTTAACTAGCGGGGGGAGTGAGCAGTTCTTC.

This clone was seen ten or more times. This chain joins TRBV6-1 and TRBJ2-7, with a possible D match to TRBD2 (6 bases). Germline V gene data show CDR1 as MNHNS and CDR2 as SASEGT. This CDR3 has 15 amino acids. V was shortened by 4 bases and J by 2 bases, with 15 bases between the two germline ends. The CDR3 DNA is TGTGCCAGCAGTGGCGGAGGGAGACCTCCCTACGAGCAGTACTTC. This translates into CASSGGGRPPYEQYF.

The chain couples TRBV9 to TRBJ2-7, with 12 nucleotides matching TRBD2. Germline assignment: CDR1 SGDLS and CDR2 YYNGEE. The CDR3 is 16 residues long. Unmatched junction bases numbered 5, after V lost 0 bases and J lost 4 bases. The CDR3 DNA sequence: TGTGCCAGCAGCGTAGGCCCTAGCGGGGGGGCATACGAGCAGTACTTC. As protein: CASSVGPSGGAYEQYF.

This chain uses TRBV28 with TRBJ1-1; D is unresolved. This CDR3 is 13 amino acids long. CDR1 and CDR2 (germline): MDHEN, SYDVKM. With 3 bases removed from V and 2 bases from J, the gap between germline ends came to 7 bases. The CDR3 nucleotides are TGTGCCAGCAGTTTCCCGGGCAACACTGAAGCTTTCTTT. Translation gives CASSFPGNTEAFF. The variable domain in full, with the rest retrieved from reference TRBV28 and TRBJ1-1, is DVKVTQSSRYLVKRTGEKVFLECVQDMDHENMFWYRQDPGLGLRLIYFSYDVKMKEKGDIPEGYSVSREKKERFSLILESASTNQTSMYLCASSFPGNTEAFFGQGTRLTVV.

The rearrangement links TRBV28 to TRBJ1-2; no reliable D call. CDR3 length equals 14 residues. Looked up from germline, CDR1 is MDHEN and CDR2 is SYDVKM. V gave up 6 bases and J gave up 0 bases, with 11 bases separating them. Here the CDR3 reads CASRPTVANYGYTF. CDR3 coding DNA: TGTGCCAGCAGACCCACGGTAGCTAACTATGGCTACACCTTC.

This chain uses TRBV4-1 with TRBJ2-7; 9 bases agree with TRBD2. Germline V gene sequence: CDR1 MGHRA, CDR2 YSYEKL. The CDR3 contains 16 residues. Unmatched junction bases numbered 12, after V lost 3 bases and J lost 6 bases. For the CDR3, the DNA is TGCGCCAGCAGCCAGCGTCGGGCGGGAGGGTTTCCCGAGCAGTACTTC. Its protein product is CASSQRRAGGFPEQYF.

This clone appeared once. Written as DNA, the CDR3 is TGCAGCGCCGCACGGGACGTCAACTCTGGGGCCAACGTCCTGACTTTC. Amino acids: CSAARDVNSGANVLTF. The genes are TRBV29-1 and TRBJ2-6, with D perhaps matching TRBD1 or TRBD2 (5 bases each). The CDR3 consists of 16 residues. Germline assignment: CDR1 SQVTM and CDR2 ANQGSEA. V was pared by 7 bases and J by 0 bases, with 16 bases between.

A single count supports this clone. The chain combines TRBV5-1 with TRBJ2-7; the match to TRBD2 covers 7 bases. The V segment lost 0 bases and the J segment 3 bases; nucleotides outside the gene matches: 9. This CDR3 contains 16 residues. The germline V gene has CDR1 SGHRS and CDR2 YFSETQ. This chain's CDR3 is CASSLVGGRGGYEQYF. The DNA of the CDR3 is TGCGCCAGCAGCTTGGTTGGCGGGAGAGGAGGCTACGAGCAGTACTTC.

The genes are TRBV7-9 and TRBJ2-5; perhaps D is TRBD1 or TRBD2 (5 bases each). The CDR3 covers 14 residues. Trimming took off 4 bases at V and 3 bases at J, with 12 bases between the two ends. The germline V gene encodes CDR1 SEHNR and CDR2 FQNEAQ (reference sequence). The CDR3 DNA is TGTGCCAGCAGCTCTTACCGGGACGAAGAGACCCAGTACTTC. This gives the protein CASSSYRDEETQYF. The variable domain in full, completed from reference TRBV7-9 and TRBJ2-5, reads DTGVSQNPRHKITKRGQNVTFRCDPISEHNRLYWYRQTLGQGPEFLTYFQNEAQLEKSRLLSDRFSAERPKGSFSTLEIQRTEQGDSAMYLCASSSYRDEETQYFGPGTRLLVL.